The 30 T cell receptor beta chains below come from one sample, sequenced in a study of shared clonotypes between healthy human individuals. Repertoires were generated with immunoSEQ multiplex PCR, while TCRdb's copy carries only in-frame clones and drops some. The table shows approximately 980,000 clones, with approximately 80% occurring only once. Material for sequencing was memory CD4+ T cells sorted from blood. Subset meaning: CD45RA-negative fraction. The receptor set was obtained from a man between 18 and 35 years old in good health.

The chain couples TRBV5-4 to TRBJ2-5; TRBD1 matches at 10 bases. Trimming cost V 0 bases and J 5 bases; bases outside gene matches: 7. The CDR3 spans 16 residues. The germline CDR1 and CDR2 sequences are SGHNT and YYREEE (reference sequence). Here the CDR3 reads CASSLVTGGRDETQYF. In nucleotides, the CDR3 is TGTGCCAGCAGCTTGGTGACAGGGGGCAGGGATGAGACCCAGTACTTC.

The V and J genes are TRBV18 and TRBJ1-6; unclear D gene. Deletions cut 1 base from V and 9 bases from J, with 16 bases between. The CDR3 length is 16 residues. Germline-derived CDR1 and CDR2 are KGHSH and LQKENI. The CDR3 DNA reads TGTGCCAGCTCACCACAGGCAGGAGGTTCAGGTTCACCCCTCCACTTT. Translated, it gives CASSPQAGGSGSPLHF.

The chain links TRBV5-1 to TRBJ2-3, with 9 nucleotides matching TRBD1. CDR1 is SGHRS and CDR2 is YFSETQ in the germline V gene. The CDR3 spans 15 residues. V trimming: 4 bases; J trimming: 3 bases; junction bases outside the gene matches: 6. The CDR3 nucleotides are TGCGCCAGCAGCCCCCGGACAGGGGAAACAGATACGCAGTATTTT. This encodes CASSPRTGETDTQYF.

CDR3 nucleotides: TGTGCCAGCAGCTTGTATTACGAGCAGTACTTC. It yields the protein CASSLYYEQYF. V and J are TRBV5-6 and TRBJ2-7; D is uncertain. Germline loops: CDR1 SGHDT, CDR2 YYEEEE. V was clipped by 1 base and J by 4 bases, with 3 bases between them. The CDR3 extends over 11 amino acids.

The V and J genes are TRBV19 and TRBJ2-5; D perhaps matches TRBD1 (5 bases). This CDR3 is built from 15 residues. Germline CDR1 LNHDA, CDR2 SQIVND (reference sequence). V was cut by 6 bases and J by 4 bases, with 18 bases left in between. For the CDR3, the DNA is TGTGCCAGTAGCAGGACCGTCTCCCAGGGAGAGACCCAGTACTTC. Its translation: CASSRTVSQGETQYF.

Regarding this clone: Other nucleotide sequences in the sample specify the same CDR3. The rearrangement links TRBV18 to TRBJ2-3; D might be TRBD1 or TRBD2, each matching 6 bases. This CDR3 spans 15 amino acids. V shed 6 bases and J shed 2 bases, with 15 bases lying between them. CDR1 and CDR2 from the germline V gene are KGHSH and LQKENI. Written as DNA, the CDR3 is TGTGCCAGCTCTTCTAGAGGGGGGTCCACAGATACGCAGTATTTT. Translation: CASSSRGGSTDTQYF.

The chain links TRBV5-4 to TRBJ1-2; no reliable D call. Per germline, CDR1 SGHNT and CDR2 YYREEE (reference sequence). The CDR3 runs to 14 residues. Between the trimmed V and J ends, which lost 0 bases and 6 bases, there was a span of 12 bases. CDR3 DNA: TGTGCCAGCAGCTTGGCAGGAGGCCGGGATGGCTACACCTTC. Translation gives CASSLAGGRDGYTF.

In this sample, this clone turned up a few times. CDR3 nucleotides: TGTGCCAGCCAGAAGGGGGCCGGGGAGCTGTTTTTT. This codes for CASQKGAGELFF. This chain links TRBV6-1 with TRBJ2-2, with D possibly being TRBD1 (6 bases). The ends were cut back, 8 bases at V and 6 bases at J, with 10 bases in the middle. This CDR3 is built from 12 residues. Germline V lookup: CDR1 MNHNS, CDR2 SASEGT.

This clone occurred once. V gene TRBV6-6 combines with J gene TRBJ2-5, with unresolved D. The germline V and J ends were trimmed by 2 bases and 5 bases, with 9 bases remaining between them. The CDR3 runs to 13 residues. CDR1 and CDR2 from the germline V gene are MNHNY and SVGAGI (reference sequence). DNA of the CDR3: TGTGCCAGCAGTTACCCTGTCCCGGAGACCCAGTACTTC. Its translation: CASSYPVPETQYF.

The chain combines TRBV18 with TRBJ2-3, with 7 bases that match TRBD2. V was clipped by 3 bases and J by 1 base; unmatched bases: 13. From germline, CDR1 is KGHSH and CDR2 LQKENI. The length of the CDR3 is 18 residues. CDR3 loop: CASSPNVAPGLRTDTQYF. The DNA for the CDR3 is TGTGCCAGCTCACCGAACGTCGCCCCGGGACTACGCACAGATACGCAGTATTTT. Using reference TRBV18 and TRBJ2-3 for the parts outside the CDR3, the full variable domain is NAGVMQNPRHLVRRRGQEARLRCSPMKGHSHVYWYRQLPEEGLKFMVYLQKENIIDESGMPKERFSAEFPKEGPSILRIQQVVRGDSAAYFCASSPNVAPGLRTDTQYFGPGTRLTVL.

This chain uses TRBV29-1 with TRBJ1-1, with 12 positions matching TRBD1. The V gene's germline CDR1 is SQVTM and CDR2 ANQGSEA. This CDR3 is built from 13 residues. The CDR3 here is CNAGTGGRTEAFF. CDR3 DNA: TGCAATGCCGGGACAGGGGGCAGAACTGAAGCTTTCTTT. Combining the CDR3 with reference TRBV29-1 and TRBJ1-1 gives the whole variable domain SAVISQKPSRDICQRGTSLTIQCQVDSQVTMMFWYRQQPGQSLTLIATANQGSEATYESGFVIDKFPISRPNLTFSTLTVSNMSPEDSSIYLCNAGTGGRTEAFFGQGTRLTVV.

The chain employs TRBV7-9 and TRBJ1-4, with 7 positions matching TRBD1. V lost 5 bases, J lost 0 bases, and 3 bases stayed unmatched. In germline, CDR1 is SEHNR, CDR2 FQNEAQ (reference sequence). The CDR3 covers 15 residues. The CDR3 spells CASSTGTATNEKLFF. The CDR3 DNA reads TGTGCCAGCAGCACCGGGACAGCAACTAATGAAAAACTGTTTTTT.

The V call is TRBV28, the J call TRBJ1-2, with 10 bases identical to TRBD1. This CDR3 has 15 residues. The germline V gene has CDR1 MDHEN and CDR2 SYDVKM. V lost 5 bases, J lost 8 bases, and 11 bases stayed unmatched. This CDR3 is CASSTRTGGSKGYTF. The DNA for the CDR3 is TGTGCCAGCAGTACCCGGACAGGGGGATCGAAAGGCTACACCTTC.

On this clone itself: This sample also contains other DNA sequences that code for the same CDR3. CDR3 in amino acids: CASSLGLAGTTDTQYF. The DNA of the CDR3 is TGTGCCAGCAGCTTAGGGCTAGCGGGAACCACAGATACGCAGTATTTT. The chain carries TRBV11-2 and TRBJ2-3, with TRBD2 matching over 9 bases. The V gene's germline CDR1 is SGHAT and CDR2 FQNNGV. Trimming took 1 base from V and 2 from J; bases not matched to a gene: 4. This CDR3 is built from 16 residues.

The V call is TRBV5-1, the J call TRBJ2-3, with 8 nucleotides matching TRBD1. The CDR3 covers 15 residues. V dropped 6 bases and J dropped 1; count of bases not matched to a gene: 7. CDR1 and CDR2 (germline): SGHRS, YFSETQ. CDR3 DNA: TGCGCCAGCAAAATGGGGACAGGAGGCACAGATACGCAGTATTTT. Encoded protein: CASKMGTGGTDTQYF.

About this clone: A read error is possible here, since a much larger clone lies one base away. The chain has TRBV10-3 and TRBJ1-2; tentative D call: TRBD1 (6 bases). The CDR3 covers 12 residues. V lost 8 bases, J lost 7 bases, and 14 bases lay in between. The germline V gene has CDR1 ENHRY and CDR2 SYGVKD. The CDR3 bases are TGTGCCATCCCAGGACAGTACTGTGGCTACACCTTC. It yields the protein CAIPGQYCGYTF.

This clone was recorded a few times. The rearrangement uses TRBV27 and TRBJ1-1; D perhaps matches TRBD1 (6 bases). Trimming cost V 4 bases and J 1 base, with 13 bases left between them. Per the germline V gene, CDR1 is MNHEY and CDR2 is SMNVEV (reference sequence). CDR3 length: 15 residues. CDR3 sequence: CASSSGGVGNTEAFF. The CDR3 DNA is TGTGCCAGCAGTTCCGGGGGCGTCGGGAACACTGAAGCTTTCTTT.

Many counts were recorded for this clone. The chain combines TRBV6-6 with TRBJ1-6; D unresolved. The CDR3 sequence is 12 residues long. The germline V and J ends were trimmed by 10 bases and 7 bases, with 11 bases remaining between them. Per the germline V gene, CDR1 is MNHNY and CDR2 is SVGAGI (reference sequence). The CDR3 loop reads CATHRPNSPLHF. The CDR3 nucleotides are TGTGCCACCCATAGGCCAAATTCACCCCTCCACTTT.

J is TRBJ2-5 and V is TRBV30; D not certain. Germline lookup yields CDR1 GTSNPN and CDR2 SVGIG (reference sequence). The CDR3 length is 12 residues. V gave up 3 bases and J gave up 2 bases, with 7 bases separating them. The CDR3 region has the DNA TGTGCCTGGAGCCTGTCGCAAGAGACCCAGTACTTC. It specifies CAWSLSQETQYF.

The rearrangement joins TRBV18 to TRBJ1-2; TRBD1 matches at 11 bases. Germline CDR1 and CDR2: KGHSH and LQKENI. This CDR3 contains 14 residues. J lost 6 bases, V lost 4 bases, and 4 bases had no gene match. CDR3 in amino acids: CASSLGQGADGYTF. The CDR3 DNA reads as TGTGCCAGCTCACTTGGACAGGGGGCAGATGGCTACACCTTC.

The V call is TRBV5-5, the J call TRBJ1-3; D not certain. Trimming left V 0 bases short and J 0 bases short, with 7 bases between. Germline CDR1 reads SGHKS; CDR2 reads YYEKEE (reference sequence). The CDR3 loop spans 15 amino acids. The CDR3 region has the DNA TGTGCCAGCAGCTTGGCCGGAGACTCTGGAAACACCATATATTTT. Its protein product is CASSLAGDSGNTIYF.

The chain couples TRBV6-5 to TRBJ1-2; the D is unclear. Germline-derived CDR1 and CDR2 are MNHEY and SVGAGI. The CDR3 spans 13 residues. Trimming took 4 bases from V and 6 from J, leaving 12 bases between them. Here the CDR3 reads CASSSPPYHGYTF. CDR3 nucleotide sequence: TGTGCCAGCAGTTCCCCCCCTTACCATGGCTACACCTTC.

With regard to this clone: The sample contains more than one DNA sequence encoding this CDR3. The V gene is TRBV5-4, the J gene TRBJ2-3; D is possibly TRBD1 (7 bases). Germline V gives CDR1 SGHNT, CDR2 YYREEE (reference sequence). The CDR3 covers 15 residues. The germline V and J ends were trimmed by 3 bases and 0 bases, with 11 bases remaining between them. CDR3 bases: TGTGCCAGCAGCTCGGGGGACAGAAGCACAGATACGCAGTATTTT. Translation: CASSSGDRSTDTQYF.

In regard to this clone: This may be a read error, as it is one base from a much larger clone. The chain recombines TRBV11-2 with TRBJ1-1, with D perhaps TRBD1 (5 bases). V was cut by 5 bases and J by 3 bases, with 10 bases left in between. CDR1 and CDR2 from the germline V gene are SGHAT and FQNNGV. This CDR3 is built from 13 residues. CDR3 nucleotide sequence: TGTGCCAGCAGCCCTCGGGGGGACACTGAAGCTTTCTTT. This encodes CASSPRGDTEAFF.

This chain links TRBV29-1 with TRBJ2-1; D call uncertain. V dropped 5 bases and J dropped 8 bases, with 16 bases sitting between them. Germline V gene sequence: CDR1 SQVTM, CDR2 ANQGSEA. The CDR3 is made up of 13 amino acids. CDR3 residues: CSVRLSFRDEQFF. The CDR3 bases are TGCAGCGTTCGTTTATCGTTCCGTGATGAGCAGTTCTTC.

This chain joins TRBV9 and TRBJ2-2, with unresolved D. This CDR3 contains 16 residues. Per germline, CDR1 SGDLS and CDR2 YYNGEE. The V end lost 0 bases, the J end lost 6 bases, and 15 bases lay between the germline ends. CDR3 coding DNA: TGTGCCAGCAGCGTAGAGGTTTCTCGCGTCTCCGGGGAGCTGTTTTTT. It codes for CASSVEVSRVSGELFF.

This clone was seen a handful of times. V usage is TRBV11-2 and J usage is TRBJ2-7; the D gene is possibly TRBD2 (7 bases). V lost 0 bases, J lost 0 bases, and 21 bases lay in between. This CDR3 is built from 19 residues. CDR1 SGHAT and CDR2 FQNNGV come from the germline V gene. For the CDR3, the DNA is TGTGCCAGCAGCTTAGATAGCCGAGGGACGGGGGGCAGCTCCTACGAGCAGTACTTC. Translating it yields CASSLDSRGTGGSSYEQYF.

The chain joins TRBV2 to TRBJ1-1; D possibly corresponds to TRBD1 (5 bases). Trimming removed 4 bases at V and 6 bases at J, with 18 bases between. Germline CDR1 SNHLY, CDR2 FYNNEI. There are 15 residues in the CDR3. CDR3 sequence (DNA): TGTGCCAGCAGTGTAACGGGCAGGGCGCTCGCTGAAGCTTTCTTT. Its protein product is CASSVTGRALAEAFF.

The rearrangement uses TRBV9 and TRBJ2-7; 9 bases fit TRBD1. V gave up 4 bases and J gave up 7 bases; unmatched junction bases: 9. Germline CDR1 and CDR2: SGDLS and YYNGEE. CDR3 length: 14 residues. This chain's CDR3 is CASSSAGTGREQYF. In nucleotides, the CDR3 is TGTGCCAGCAGCTCAGCGGGGACAGGGCGGGAGCAGTACTTC.

This clone turned up a few times. The chain is built from TRBV18 and TRBJ2-5, with 8 bases that match TRBD1. Trimming cost V 6 bases and J 4 bases; bases outside gene matches: 10. The CDR3 is made up of 15 amino acids. CDR1 is KGHSH and CDR2 is LQKENI in the germline V gene. CDR3: CASSRGQVTGETQYF. CDR3 sequence (DNA): TGTGCCAGCTCCCGGGGACAGGTAACAGGAGAGACCCAGTACTTC.